The following is a TCR beta chain sequence with its context. Its antigen is currently unknown. Rearranged V-D-J TRB sequences were amplified with a mixed TRB-A/B primer pool. Each CDR3 protein gets one entry after TCRdb re-called the multiplex PCR reads with MiXCR. The sample contains around 12,000 distinct CDR3 sequences, roughly a quarter of which appear only once. This specimen belongs to a study of T cell repertoires in aging, cancer and after chemotherapy. On the study more broadly: Repeat sampling of healthy donors over several months to years showed clear clonal overlap. Study results and limitations: In healthy donors, age-related TCR diversity loss mainly reflected lost richness. Age-matched healthy donors had significantly more diverse, less clonal blood TCR repertoires than untreated cancer patients.

Amplification of TCR beta used genomic DNA extracted from peripheral blood. Sequenced material: blood. The receptor comes from a human donor in good health.

CDR3 nucleotides: TGTGCCAGCAGTTACGGATTCGAGAGTGAGCCCCAGCATTTT. Its protein is CASSYGFESEPQHF. The chain joins TRBV6-2 or TRBV6-3 to TRBJ1-5; D is ambiguous. CDR3 length equals 14 residues. V was pared by 2 bases and J by 8 bases, with 13 bases between. In germline, CDR1 is MNHEY, CDR2 SVGEGT.